The 8 T cell receptor beta chains reported below all come from one sample, sequenced in a study of cytomegalovirus exposure and HLA in healthy donors (dated by TCRdb to 2017 to 2019). The method was the immunoSEQ multiplex PCR assay. The multiplex PCR relied on a mix of 60 forward primers for TCR Vbeta segments and 13 reverse primers for TCR Jbeta segments. TCRdb took this table from immuneACCESS and kept in-frame rearrangements with V and J called. Such tables lack part of the clones; where checked against another copy, unresolved V genes explain under half of the gap, and the rest is unexplained. A total of around 180,000 clones appear in this sample, about 81% of them only once. Less than 2% of the sample comes from the top ten. Sequencing was done on a sample of PBMCs. These receptors were taken from a man younger than 30 in good health and CMV-seronegative.

This clone has just a few counts. The chain joins TRBV4-3 to TRBJ2-1, with 8 bases fitting TRBD1. CDR1 is LGHNA, CDR2 YSLEER, per germline. CDR3 length: 16 amino acids. Losses at the gene ends were 0 bases for V and 7 bases for J; bases not matched to a gene: 8. The CDR3 here is CASSQDGQGAVNEQFF. The CDR3 DNA is TGCGCCAGCAGCCAAGACGGGCAGGGGGCGGTAAATGAGCAGTTCTTC.

The chain couples TRBV5-1 to TRBJ2-4, with a tentative D call TRBD2 (5 bases). The CDR3 loop spans 17 amino acids. Germline CDR1 is SGHRS and CDR2 is YFSETQ. V was trimmed by 0 bases and J by 6 bases, leaving 19 bases between them. The DNA for the CDR3 is TGCGCCAGCAGCTTGGTATCGGGGTCTCTTCGGGGAAACATTCAGTACTTC. Its protein is CASSLVSGSLRGNIQYF.

The V gene is TRBV30, the J gene TRBJ2-4, with a possible D match to TRBD2 (6 bases). Germline-derived CDR1 and CDR2 are GTSNPN and SVGIG (reference sequence). This CDR3 region has 13 residues. Trimming removed 7 bases at V and 7 bases at J, with 17 bases between. CDR3 loop: CASDRAGNNIQYF. CDR3 in DNA: TGTGCCTCTGACCGGGCGGGGAATAACATTCAGTACTTC.

The chain uses TRBV7-8 and TRBJ2-3; TRBD1 agrees at 8 bases. V shed 0 bases and J 4 bases; nucleotides not matched to a gene: 6. This CDR3 spans 16 amino acids. Per the germline V gene, CDR1 is SGHVS and CDR2 is FQNEAQ. CDR3 amino acids: CASSLALQGGADTQYF. The CDR3, as DNA: TGTGCCAGCAGCTTAGCATTACAGGGGGGAGCAGATACGCAGTATTTT.

The rearrangement uses TRBV5-6 and TRBJ2-3; perhaps TRBD1 as D (6 bases). Between the trimmed V and J ends, which lost 4 bases and 4 bases, there was a span of 19 bases. Germline CDR1 reads SGHDT; CDR2 reads YYEEEE. This CDR3 comprises 16 residues. The CDR3 sequence is CASSNVNREFSDTQYF. The CDR3 nucleotides read TGTGCCAGCAGCAATGTAAACAGGGAGTTCTCAGATACGCAGTATTTT.

This clone was found a few times. This chain joins TRBV5-4 and TRBJ1-1, with D maybe TRBD1 (5 bases). V was trimmed by 3 bases and J by 1 base, leaving 7 bases between them. Germline CDR1 is SGHNT and CDR2 is YYREEE (reference sequence). CDR3 length: 13 amino acids. The CDR3 bases are TGTGCCAGCAGCTCTAGGGGGAACACTGAAGCTTTCTTT. Translated: CASSSRGNTEAFF.

This clone was counted between two and nine times. V usage is TRBV7-8 and J usage is TRBJ2-3, with TRBD1 as a possible D gene (5 bases). Per the germline V gene, CDR1 is SGHVS and CDR2 is FQNEAQ. CDR3 length equals 15 residues. The V end was cut by 5 bases, the J end by 2 bases, with 14 bases between. CDR3 region: CASSTFSGYTDTQYF. The CDR3 DNA sequence: TGTGCCAGCAGCACGTTTTCAGGGTACACAGATACGCAGTATTTT.

The chain combines TRBV7-9 with TRBJ2-7, with 10 bases fitting TRBD1. The CDR3 is 16 amino acids. Germline trimming cut 8 bases from V and 1 base from J; bases unmatched to any gene: 11. Per the germline V gene, CDR1 is SEHNR and CDR2 is FQNEAQ (reference sequence). CDR3 nucleotide sequence: TGTGCCAGCCGAGGGACAGGGGAATACGCTTCCTACGAGCAGTACTTC. This sequence encodes CASRGTGEYASYEQYF.